This T cell receptor (beta chain) emerged from a study of cytomegalovirus exposure and HLA in healthy donors. Study-wide context: Of 398 genotyped donors, around 76% clustered with self-reported Caucasian donors.

Researchers ran the PCR with 60 Vbeta and 13 Jbeta primers. TCRdb's table, derived via immunoSEQ multiplex PCR, lists solely in-frame clones and lacks some. The sample table includes around 80,000 clones. Study-wide results and limits: Analysis was performed later, and it showed HLA-associated TCR beta chains to be more clonally expanded than equally common others. In a later analysis, at a false discovery rate of 0.05, approximately 18,000 TCR beta sequences were associated with HLA alleles.

The CDR3 sequence is 16 residues long. V lost 5 bases and J 0 bases, leaving 17 bases between the germline ends. Germline CDR1 and CDR2: LNHDA and SQIVND (reference sequence). In the case of this clone: Its antigen remains unknown.

V is TRBV19 and J is TRBJ2-7, with D uncertain. The clonotype was recovered from a boy under 18 in good health and CMV-seronegative. Sequencing used PBMCs. This CDR3 is CASSLGSRQSSYEQYF. The CDR3 DNA is TGTGCCAGTAGTTTGGGCTCCCGGCAGAGCTCCTACGAGCAGTACTTC.